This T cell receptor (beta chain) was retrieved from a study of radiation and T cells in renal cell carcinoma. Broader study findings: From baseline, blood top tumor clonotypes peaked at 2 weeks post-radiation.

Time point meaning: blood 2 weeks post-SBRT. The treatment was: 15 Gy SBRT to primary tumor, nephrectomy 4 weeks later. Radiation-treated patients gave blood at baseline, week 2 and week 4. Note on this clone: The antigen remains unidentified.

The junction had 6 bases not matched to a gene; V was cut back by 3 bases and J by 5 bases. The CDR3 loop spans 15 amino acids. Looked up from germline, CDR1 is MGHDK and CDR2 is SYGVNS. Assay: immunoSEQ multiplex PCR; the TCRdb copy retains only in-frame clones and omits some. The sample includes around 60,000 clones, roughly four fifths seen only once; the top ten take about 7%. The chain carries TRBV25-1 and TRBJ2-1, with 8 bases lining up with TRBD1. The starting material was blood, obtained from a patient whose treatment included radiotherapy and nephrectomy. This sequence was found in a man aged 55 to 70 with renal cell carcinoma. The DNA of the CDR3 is TGTGCCAGCAGTGACGGGACAGGCATAAACAATGAGCAGTTCTTC. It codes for CASSDGTGINNEQFF.